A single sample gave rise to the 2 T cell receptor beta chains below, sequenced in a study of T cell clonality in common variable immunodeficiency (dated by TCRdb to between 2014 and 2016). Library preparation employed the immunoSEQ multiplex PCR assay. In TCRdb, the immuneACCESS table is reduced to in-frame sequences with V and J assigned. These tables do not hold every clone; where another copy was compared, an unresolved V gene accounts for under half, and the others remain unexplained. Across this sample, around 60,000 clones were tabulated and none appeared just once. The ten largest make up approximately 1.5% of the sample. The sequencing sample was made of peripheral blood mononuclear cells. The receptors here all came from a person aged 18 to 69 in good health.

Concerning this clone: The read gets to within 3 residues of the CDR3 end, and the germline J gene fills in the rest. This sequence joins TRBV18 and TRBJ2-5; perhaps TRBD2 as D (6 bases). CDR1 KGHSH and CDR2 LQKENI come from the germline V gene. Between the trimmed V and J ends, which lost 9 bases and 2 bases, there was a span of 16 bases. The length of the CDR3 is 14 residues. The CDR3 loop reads CASHPGGLQETQYF. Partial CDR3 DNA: TGTGCCAGTCATCCCGGGGGTCTTCAAGAGACC.

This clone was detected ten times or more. The sequenced part of the CDR3 DNA is TGTGCCAGCTCACCACCAAAGCGGCAAGAGACC. Translation gives CASSPPKRQET. The whole CDR3 protein reads CASSPPKRQETQYF. J is TRBJ2-5 and V is TRBV18; weak D call: TRBD2 (5 bases). The CDR3 extends 3 residues past the end of the read, so its final part is completed from the germline J gene. V was pared by 0 bases and J by 2 bases, with 7 bases between. Per germline, CDR1 KGHSH and CDR2 LQKENI. This CDR3 is built from 14 residues.